Included here is one T cell receptor (beta chain) sequence, with context. The CDR3 spans 16 residues. Trimming at V came to 10 bases and at J to 3 bases, leaving 14 bases not matched to a gene. Per germline, CDR1 ENHRY and CDR2 SYGVKD. Authors' data handling: By means of reference gene primer amplification, nucleated cell counts were estimated. The data were produced by immunoSEQ multiplex PCR, yet TCRdb's version contains in-frame clones alone and is incomplete. From that table come the V and J calls and clone size; the DNA was used to work out D and trimming. The sample includes 90,000 to 120,000 clones, roughly 90% of them seen just once. This sample is part of a study of blood T cell repertoires in COVID-19. Study-wide background: There were acute and convalescent COVID-19 samples, and they came from the United States, Italy and Spain. In each case, the material was cDNA or gDNA derived from T cells, B-cell-depleted T cells, or PBMCs.

The sequenced material came from peripheral blood. The chain recombines TRBV10-3 with TRBJ1-1; 10 bases agree with TRBD1. The TCR originated in a man in his forties with active or convalescent COVID-19. Here the CDR3 DNA reads TGTGCCACCCATTTTGGGACAGGGGAGGGGGACACTGAAGCTTTCTTT. It is translated as CATHFGTGEGDTEAFF.